This T cell receptor beta chain was captured by sequencing in a study of response to subunit inactivated influenza vaccine (dated by TCRdb to between 2018 and 2020). Some background on the complete study: The study used deep quantitative T cell receptor repertoire profiling to track responses to a trivalent subunit inactivated influenza vaccine.

Library generation was performed with RT-PCR. TCRdb lists the instrument as Illumina HiSeq 2500. TCRdb applied fastp at Q25 and MiXCR to the public reads, then kept only in-frame beta chains. One record per CDR3 amino acid sequence lists the most common genes and DNA. This sample gives about 570,000 distinct CDR3 sequences in total; 11% of them show up just once. The top ten constitute approximately 11% of the sample. Overall study results and their limits: The authors suggested that each seasonal influenza vaccination may recruit only a limited number of new T cells.

Details on this clonotype: What this receptor recognizes is not known. Base qualities are not recorded, but no much larger clone differs from it by a single base.

The CDR3 runs 16 amino acids, cysteine and phenylalanine included. The read is trimmed to its CDR3 DNA, 48 bases read in frame from base 1. These data also featured in a second study, about T cells expressing NK-cell markers. The second source states: TCR beta cDNA libraries were prepared using 5'RACE template switching, which introduced a universal primer site and unique molecular identifiers. TCR beta-chain repertoires were profiled in sorted CD3+CD56+NKG2C+, CD3+CD56+NKG2C- and CD3+CD56-NKG2C+ T-cell subsets from roughly eight donors. Among the eight sequenced donors, seven were HCMV-seropositive and one was HCMV-seronegative. To restrict sorting to alphabetaTCR-expressing T cells, an anti-gammadeltaTCR antibody was added in several experiments. For six donors, the dominant CD3+CD56+NKG2C+ clonotypes were among the top 10 CD8+ clonotypes and accounted for about 1.0-7.0% of CD8+ T cells. Those dominant clonotypes were again the most abundant among CD3+CD56-NKG2C+ cells in four donors, at roughly 28.3-60.1%. It remained unclear whether the expanded NKG2C-expressing T cell clones were specific for HCMV antigens. Randomly selected healthy volunteers, three men and five women, were used as the eight sequenced donors. HCMV serostatus was determined by detecting HCMV-specific IgG in serum with a commercial ELISA kit. Peripheral blood mononuclear cells were isolated from blood by Ficoll density gradient centrifugation. For six donors, bulk peripheral blood T-cell repertoires were additionally sequenced from unsorted PBMC. Synthesis of cDNA was primed from the TCR beta constant segment and was followed by two consecutive PCR amplification steps. Illumina HiSeq 2000/2500, MiSeq or NextSeq was used to sequence libraries as 2 x 150 bp reads. MIGEC was used to demultiplex reads and group reads by UMI, and MiTCR was used to assemble and quantify clonotypes. To exclude erroneous sequences, any TCR cDNA sequence not supported by at least two reads was discarded. Downstream repertoire analysis used the tcR package, and clonotypes were matched across fractions by CDR3 nucleotide sequence plus V segment. VDJmatch was used to annotate antigen specificity against VDJdb, with one amino acid substitution in CDR3 permitted.

Here the sequenced sample was PBMCs from blood, taken on the day of vaccination. The sequence came from a man aged 50 to 59 who received an inactivated influenza vaccine. Donor details come from another sample of the same person, matched by shared clones. The rearrangement combines TRBV21-1 with TRBJ2-4; the D segment call TRBD1 is taken from the table without a DNA check. TRBV21-1 is marked as a pseudogene. The CDR3 reads CASSSRDRVAKNIQYF. The DNA reads as follows: TGTGCCAGCAGCTCCCGGGACAGGGTCGCCAAAAACATTCAGTACTTC.